Sequencing of this T cell receptor (beta chain) was carried out in a study of PD-1 blockade in classical Hodgkin lymphoma. Assay: immunoSEQ multiplex PCR; the TCRdb copy retains only in-frame clones and omits some. Of 43,000 or so clones listed, over 70% are singletons. No patient escaped relapse after autologous stem cell transplantation, and brentuximab vedotin exposure varied. Germline-derived CDR1 and CDR2 are SQVTM and ANQGSEA. V lost 6 bases and J lost 3, with 12 bases in between. The CDR3 consists of 13 residues. This receptor was taken from a human donor with classical Hodgkin lymphoma. Source: peripheral blood mononuclear cells (PBMCs), taken at baseline. The V call is TRBV29-1, the J call TRBJ1-3, with D unresolved. CDR3 in DNA: TGCAGCGTCGGTGGGTTCTATGGAAACACCATATATTTT. Protein product: CSVGGFYGNTIYF.